This T cell receptor beta chain was recovered during a study of T-cell reconstitution after alpha-beta-depleted transplantation in children. General observations from the study: A year had passed since transplant, and T-cell counts and diversity by then came mostly from newly produced T cells. The high TCRbeta diversity at day 60 in some patients came from surviving recipient T cells and thymic progenitors. Expanded graft clones, several hundred of them, were reportedly the source of alpha-beta T cells about two months after transplant.

In this sample, this clonotype turned up many times. The antigen remains undetermined. Unique molecular identifiers were used in preparing the TCRbeta library. TCRdb redid the calling of the PCR reads with MiXCR, one entry per CDR3 protein. The repertoire has hundreds of thousands of distinct CDR3 sequences, roughly a quarter of them found once; the top ten carry roughly 2.6%. The ends lost 2 bases at V and 5 bases at J; junction bases unmatched: 5. The germline CDR1 and CDR2 sequences are SEHNR and FQNEAQ (reference sequence). CDR3 length: 15 amino acids. The sequence came from a girl aged 2 to 10 with Fanconi anemia, due to receive a stem cell transplant. The chain is built from TRBV7-9 and TRBJ2-5; TRBD2 matches at 10 bases. Material: PBMCs, obtained before TCRalphabeta/CD19-depleted stem cell transplant. The CDR3 here is CASSLISGRGETQYF. CDR3 DNA: TGTGCCAGCAGCTTAATAAGCGGGAGGGGTGAGACCCAGTACTTC.